The 5 T cell receptor beta chains below all came from one sample that was sequenced in a study of radiotherapy plus CTLA-4 blockade in lung cancer. Sequencing was performed with immunoSEQ multiplex PCR; in TCRdb, only in-frame clones are kept and a portion is missing. The sample gives tens of thousands of clones, just under 85% of which show up once; around 4.8% is in the top ten. Specimen: peripheral blood, collected from a patient treated with radiotherapy plus ipilimumab. These receptor sequences come from a human donor with non-small cell lung cancer whose response to radiotherapy plus ipilimumab could not be evaluated.

This clone was counted once. V is TRBV7-8 and J is TRBJ2-1, with TRBD2 matching over 12 bases. Germline V gives CDR1 SGHVS, CDR2 FQNEAQ. CDR3 length equals 15 residues. V was clipped by 4 bases and J by 5 bases; unmatched bases: 3. CDR3 in amino acids: CASSSLAGGDNEQFF. As DNA, the CDR3 is TGTGCCAGCAGCTCCCTAGCGGGAGGGGACAATGAGCAGTTCTTC.

The chain carries TRBV2 and TRBJ1-1, with a weak D call TRBD1 (5 bases). The V end was cut by 5 bases, the J end by 1 base, with 11 bases between. The CDR3 has 14 amino acids. Germline loops: CDR1 SNHLY, CDR2 FYNNEI. CDR3 DNA: TGTGCCAGCAGTCTCGGGAGGGGGAACACTGAAGCTTTCTTT. Residues: CASSLGRGNTEAFF.

The V call is TRBV29-1, the J call TRBJ2-1; D unclear. Germline assignment: CDR1 SQVTM and CDR2 ANQGSEA. Trimming stripped 4 bases from V and 7 bases from J, with 17 bases between. This CDR3 has 14 amino acids. CDR3 nucleotides: TGCAGCGTTGGGATGACTCTCCGAATAAATGAGCAGTTCTTC. Translated: CSVGMTLRINEQFF.

The chain joins TRBV27 to TRBJ2-7, with TRBD2 matching 7 bases. V shed 4 bases and J 3 bases; nucleotides not matched to a gene: 9. CDR1 is MNHEY, CDR2 SMNVEV, per germline (reference sequence). CDR3 size: 15 residues. The CDR3 DNA is TGTGCCAGCAGTTCCTCGCGGGAGCGGAACTACGAGCAGTACTTC. As protein: CASSSSRERNYEQYF.

In regard to this clone: This sample also contains other DNA sequences that code for the same CDR3. The chain employs TRBV9 and TRBJ2-3; 8 bases are shared with TRBD1. V lost 2 bases and J lost 1; bases outside the gene matches: 6. The CDR3 covers 16 residues. Germline lookup yields CDR1 SGDLS and CDR2 YYNGEE. CDR3 bases: TGTGCCAGCAGCGTCAGTCCGGGACAGGGCACAGATACGCAGTATTTT. This encodes CASSVSPGQGTDTQYF.